This T cell receptor beta chain was identified during a study of low-dose radiotherapy and immunotherapy resistance in tumors. Study background: Intravenous ipilimumab 1 mg/kg every six weeks was given with nivolumab 240 mg every two weeks.

First-strand cDNA used TRAV- and TRBV-specific primers, covering alpha and beta chains. The authors amplified TCRs for around 20 PCR cycles with a constant-region primer and a V-primer adapter. TCRdb reprocessed the reads via MiXCR and lists one record per CDR3 protein. The sample has tens of thousands of distinct CDR3 sequences, just under 9.5% seen once. This clonotype was observed at least ten times. The sample's time point: before trial treatment. The donors' regimen was nivolumab, ipilimumab, aspirin, low-dose cyclophosphamide and low-dose radiotherapy. Patients deemed eligible presented with advanced solid tumors lacking tumor-infiltrating lymphocytes. The CDR3 is 15 residues long. Trimming removed 4 bases from V and 1 base from J, with 10 bases in between.

The receptor's source is a male donor with prostate cancer. This chain joins TRBV12-3 or TRBV12-4 and TRBJ1-4; D is undetermined. The material was PBMCs, obtained before treatment. The CDR3 sequence is CASSSPGGTNEKLFF. DNA of the CDR3: TGTGCCAGCAGTTCCCCGGGAGGAACTAATGAAAAACTGTTTTTT.